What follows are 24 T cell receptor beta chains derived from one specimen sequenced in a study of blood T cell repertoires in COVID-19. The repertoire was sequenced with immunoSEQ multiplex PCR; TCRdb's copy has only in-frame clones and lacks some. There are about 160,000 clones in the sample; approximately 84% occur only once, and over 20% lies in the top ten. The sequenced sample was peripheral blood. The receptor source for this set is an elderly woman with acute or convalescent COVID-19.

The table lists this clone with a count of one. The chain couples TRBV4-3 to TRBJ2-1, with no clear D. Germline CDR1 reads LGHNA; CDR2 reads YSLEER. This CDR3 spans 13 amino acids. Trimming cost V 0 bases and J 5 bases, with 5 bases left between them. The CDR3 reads CASSQDFDNEQFF. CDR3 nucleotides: TGCGCCAGCAGCCAAGATTTCGACAATGAGCAGTTCTTC.

The CDR3 DNA follows: TGTGCCAGCACTGACTCATACACTGAAGCTTTCTTT. Protein sequence: CASTDSYTEAFF. V usage is TRBV5-4 and J usage is TRBJ1-1; D gene unclear. Trimming took 6 bases from V and 3 from J, leaving 9 bases between them. Per the germline V gene, CDR1 is SGHNT and CDR2 is YYREEE (reference sequence). The CDR3 runs to 12 residues. Supplemented by reference TRBV5-4 and TRBJ1-1, the full variable domain reads ETGVTQSPTHLIKTRGQQVTLRCSSQSGHNTVSWYQQALGQGPQFIFQYYREEENGRGNFPPRFSGLQFPNYSSELNVNALELDDSALYLCASTDSYTEAFFGQGTRLTVV.

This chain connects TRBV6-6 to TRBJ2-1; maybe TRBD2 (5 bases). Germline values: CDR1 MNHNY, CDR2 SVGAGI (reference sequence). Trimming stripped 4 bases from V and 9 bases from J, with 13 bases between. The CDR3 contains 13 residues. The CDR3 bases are TGTGCCAGCAGTTTTTCGAATGCGGGTGAGCAGTTCTTC. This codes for CASSFSNAGEQFF.

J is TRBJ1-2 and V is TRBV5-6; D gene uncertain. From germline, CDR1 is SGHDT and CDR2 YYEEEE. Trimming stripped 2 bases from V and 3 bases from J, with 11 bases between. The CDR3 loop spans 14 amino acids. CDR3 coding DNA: TGTGCCAGCAGCTTACGGACGCGGGACTATGGCTACACCTTC. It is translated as CASSLRTRDYGYTF.

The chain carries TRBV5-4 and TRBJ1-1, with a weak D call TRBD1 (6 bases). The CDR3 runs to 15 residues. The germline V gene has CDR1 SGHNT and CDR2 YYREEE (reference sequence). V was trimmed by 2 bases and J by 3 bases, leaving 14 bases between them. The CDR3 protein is CASSFPTGWDTEAFF. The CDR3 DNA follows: TGTGCCAGCAGCTTCCCGACAGGATGGGACACTGAAGCTTTCTTT.

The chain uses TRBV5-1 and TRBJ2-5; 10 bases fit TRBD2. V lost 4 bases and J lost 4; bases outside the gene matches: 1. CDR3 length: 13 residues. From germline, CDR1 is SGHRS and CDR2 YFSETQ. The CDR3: CASSTSGTETQYF. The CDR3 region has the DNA TGCGCCAGCAGCACTAGCGGGACAGAGACCCAGTACTTC. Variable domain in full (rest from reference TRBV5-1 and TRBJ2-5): KAGVTQTPRYLIKTRGQQVTLSCSPISGHRSVSWYQQTPGQGLQFLFEYFSETQRNKGNFPGRFSGRQFSNSRSEMNVSTLELGDSALYLCASSTSGTETQYFGPGTRLLVL.

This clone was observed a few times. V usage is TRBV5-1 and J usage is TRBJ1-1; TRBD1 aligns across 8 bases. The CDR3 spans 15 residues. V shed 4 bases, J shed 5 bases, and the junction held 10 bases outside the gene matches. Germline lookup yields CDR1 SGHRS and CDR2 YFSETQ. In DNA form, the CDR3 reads TGCGCCAGCAGCGGTGCCACAGGGGGGTCTACTGAAGCTTTCTTT. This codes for CASSGATGGSTEAFF.

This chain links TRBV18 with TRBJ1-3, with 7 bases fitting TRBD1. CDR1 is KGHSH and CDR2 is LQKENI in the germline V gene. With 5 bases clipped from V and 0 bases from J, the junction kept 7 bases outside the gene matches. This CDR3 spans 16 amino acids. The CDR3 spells CASSTTGTASGNTIYF. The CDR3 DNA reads TGTGCCAGCTCAACAACTGGGACAGCCTCTGGAAACACCATATATTTT.

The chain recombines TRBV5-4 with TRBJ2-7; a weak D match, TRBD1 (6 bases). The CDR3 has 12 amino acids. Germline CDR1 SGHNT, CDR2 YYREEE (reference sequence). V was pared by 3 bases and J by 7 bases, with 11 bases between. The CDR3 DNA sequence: TGTGCCAGCAGCTCCGGGACACGGGAGCAGTACTTC. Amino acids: CASSSGTREQYF.

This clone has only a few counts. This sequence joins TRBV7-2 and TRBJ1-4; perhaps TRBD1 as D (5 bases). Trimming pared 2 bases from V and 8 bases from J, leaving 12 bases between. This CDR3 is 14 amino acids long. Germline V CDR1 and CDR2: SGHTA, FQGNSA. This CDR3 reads CASSLRGLDEKLFF. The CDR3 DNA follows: TGTGCCAGCAGCTTACGGGGGTTAGACGAAAAACTGTTTTTT.

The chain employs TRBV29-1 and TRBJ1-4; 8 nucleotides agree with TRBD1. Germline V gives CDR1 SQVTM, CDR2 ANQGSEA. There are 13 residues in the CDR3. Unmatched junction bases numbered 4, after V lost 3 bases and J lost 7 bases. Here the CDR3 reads CSVEVQGGEKLFF. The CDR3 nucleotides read TGCAGCGTTGAGGTACAGGGGGGTGAAAAACTGTTTTTT. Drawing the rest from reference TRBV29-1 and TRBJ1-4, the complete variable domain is SAVISQKPSRDICQRGTSLTIQCQVDSQVTMMFWYRQQPGQSLTLIATANQGSEATYESGFVIDKFPISRPNLTFSTLTVSNMSPEDSSIYLCSVEVQGGEKLFFGSGTQLSVL.

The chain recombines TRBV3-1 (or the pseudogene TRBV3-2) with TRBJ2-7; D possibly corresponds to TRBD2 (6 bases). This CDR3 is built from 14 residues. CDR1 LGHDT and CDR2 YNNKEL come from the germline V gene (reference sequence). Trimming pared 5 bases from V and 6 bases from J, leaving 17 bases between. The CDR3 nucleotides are TGTGCCAGCAGCATCCGGGACTCCGCCGGCGAGCAGTACTTC. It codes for CASSIRDSAGEQYF.

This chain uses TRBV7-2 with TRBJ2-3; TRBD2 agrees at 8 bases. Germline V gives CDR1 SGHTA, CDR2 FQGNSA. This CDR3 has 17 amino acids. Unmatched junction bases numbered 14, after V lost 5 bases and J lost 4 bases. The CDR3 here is CASSALWAGGIPDTQYF. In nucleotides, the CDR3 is TGTGCCAGCAGCGCCCTCTGGGCGGGAGGTATTCCAGATACGCAGTATTTT.

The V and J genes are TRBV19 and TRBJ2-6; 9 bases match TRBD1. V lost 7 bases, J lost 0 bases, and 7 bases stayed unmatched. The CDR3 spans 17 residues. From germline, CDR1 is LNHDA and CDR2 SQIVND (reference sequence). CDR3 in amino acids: CASTFDRGSSGANVLTF. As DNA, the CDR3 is TGTGCCAGTACCTTCGACAGGGGGAGCTCTGGGGCCAACGTCCTGACTTTC.

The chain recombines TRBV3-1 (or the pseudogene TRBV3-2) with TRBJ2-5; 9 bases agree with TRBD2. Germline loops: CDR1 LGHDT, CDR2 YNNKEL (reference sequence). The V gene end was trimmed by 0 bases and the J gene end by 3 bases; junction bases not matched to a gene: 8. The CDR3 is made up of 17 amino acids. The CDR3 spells CASSQDRSSGIKETQYF. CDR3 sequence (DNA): TGTGCCAGCAGCCAAGATAGGTCTAGCGGGATCAAAGAGACCCAGTACTTC.

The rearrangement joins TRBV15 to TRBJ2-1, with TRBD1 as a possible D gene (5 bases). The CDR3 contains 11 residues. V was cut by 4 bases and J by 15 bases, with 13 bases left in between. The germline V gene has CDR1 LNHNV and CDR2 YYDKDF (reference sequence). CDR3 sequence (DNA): TGTGCCACCAGCATACGGTATAGGGGGTTCTTC. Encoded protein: CATSIRYRGFF.

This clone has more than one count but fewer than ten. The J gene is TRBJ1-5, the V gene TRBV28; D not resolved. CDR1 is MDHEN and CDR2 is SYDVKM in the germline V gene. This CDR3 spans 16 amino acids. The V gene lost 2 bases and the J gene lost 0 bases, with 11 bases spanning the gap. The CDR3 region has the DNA TGTGCCAGCAGTTTACTAGCCCAGGATAGCAATCAGCCCCAGCATTTT. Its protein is CASSLLAQDSNQPQHF.

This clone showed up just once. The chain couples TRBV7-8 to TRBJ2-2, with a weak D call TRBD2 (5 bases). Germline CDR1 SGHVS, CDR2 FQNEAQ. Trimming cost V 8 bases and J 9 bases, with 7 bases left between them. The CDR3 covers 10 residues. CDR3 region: CASGLRELFF. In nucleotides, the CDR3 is TGTGCCAGCGGACTCCGGGAGCTGTTTTTT.

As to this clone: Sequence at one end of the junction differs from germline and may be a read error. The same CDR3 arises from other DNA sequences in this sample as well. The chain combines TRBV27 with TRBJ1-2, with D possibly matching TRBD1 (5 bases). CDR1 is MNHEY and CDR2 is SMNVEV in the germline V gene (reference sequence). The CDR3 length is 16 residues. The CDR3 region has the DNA TGTGCTAGCAGTGCAATCTACCAGGGTTTCTACTATGGCTACACCTTC. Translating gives CASSAIYQGFYYGYTF.

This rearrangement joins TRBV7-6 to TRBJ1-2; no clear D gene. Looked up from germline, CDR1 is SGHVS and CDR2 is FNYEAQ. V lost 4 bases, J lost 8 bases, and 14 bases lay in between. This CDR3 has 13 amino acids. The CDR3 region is CASSSLAGEGYTF. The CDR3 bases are TGTGCCAGCAGCTCCCTAGCCGGCGAGGGCTACACCTTC.

In DNA form, the CDR3 reads TGTGCCTGGAGTGTACAGCGGAGGAACTATGGCTACACCTTC. It specifies CAWSVQRRNYGYTF. V and J are TRBV30 and TRBJ1-2; D not resolved. Germline CDR1 GTSNPN, CDR2 SVGIG (reference sequence). This CDR3 region has 14 residues. Between the trimmed V and J ends, which lost 0 bases and 2 bases, there was a span of 10 bases.

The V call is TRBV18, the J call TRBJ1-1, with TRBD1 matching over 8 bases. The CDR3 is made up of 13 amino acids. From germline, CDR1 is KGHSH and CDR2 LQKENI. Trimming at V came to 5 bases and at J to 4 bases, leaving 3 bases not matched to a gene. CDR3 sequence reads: CASSTGGGTEAFF. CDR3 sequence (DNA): TGTGCCAGCTCAACAGGGGGGGGCACTGAAGCTTTCTTT.

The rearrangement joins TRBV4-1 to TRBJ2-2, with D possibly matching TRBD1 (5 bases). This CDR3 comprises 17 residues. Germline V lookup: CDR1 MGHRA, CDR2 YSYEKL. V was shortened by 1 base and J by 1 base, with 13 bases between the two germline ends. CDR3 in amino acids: CASSQGFGAGNTGELFF. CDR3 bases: TGCGCCAGCAGCCAAGGATTTGGGGCAGGGAACACCGGGGAGCTGTTTTTT.

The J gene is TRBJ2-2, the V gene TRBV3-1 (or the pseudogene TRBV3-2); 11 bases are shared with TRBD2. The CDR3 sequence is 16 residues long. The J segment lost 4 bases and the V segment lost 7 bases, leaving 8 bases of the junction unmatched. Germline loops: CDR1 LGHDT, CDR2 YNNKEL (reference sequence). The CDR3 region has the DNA TGTGCCAGCAAAACTATAGCGGGAGGGCCCACCGGGGAGCTGTTTTTT. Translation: CASKTIAGGPTGELFF.